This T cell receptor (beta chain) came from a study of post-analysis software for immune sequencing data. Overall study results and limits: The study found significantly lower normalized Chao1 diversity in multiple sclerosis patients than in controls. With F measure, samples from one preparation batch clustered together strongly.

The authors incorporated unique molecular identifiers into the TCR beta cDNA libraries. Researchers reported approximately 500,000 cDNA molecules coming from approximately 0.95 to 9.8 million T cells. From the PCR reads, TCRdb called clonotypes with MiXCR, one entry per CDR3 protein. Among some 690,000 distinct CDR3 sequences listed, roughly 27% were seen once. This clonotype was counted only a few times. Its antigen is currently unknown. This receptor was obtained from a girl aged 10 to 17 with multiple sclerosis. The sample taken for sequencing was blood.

CDR3 sequence reads: CASSWLAGVTYEQYF. CDR3 bases: TGTGCCAGCAGCTGGCTAGCGGGAGTAACCTACGAGCAGTACTTC. V and J are TRBV5-5 and TRBJ2-7; 10 bases agree with TRBD2. CDR1 SGHKS and CDR2 YYEKEE come from the germline V gene (reference sequence). The CDR3 totals 15 residues. Losses at the gene ends were 3 bases for V and 2 bases for J; bases not matched to a gene: 5.